The 26 T cell receptor beta chains listed next were all sequenced from one sample in a study of cytomegalovirus exposure and HLA in healthy donors. With 60 Vbeta and 13 Jbeta primers, the PCR was carried out. TCRdb's copy holds only in-frame clones and misses some; the assay was immunoSEQ multiplex PCR. The sample totals 100,000 to 150,000 clones. Sequencing input: PBMCs. The receptors were sampled from a man aged 35 to 55 in good health and CMV-seronegative.

The V call is TRBV7-2, the J call TRBJ2-7; TRBD2 matches 8 bases. Germline values: CDR1 SGHTA, CDR2 FQGNSA. There are 15 residues in the CDR3. Losses at the gene ends were 2 bases for V and 3 bases for J; bases not matched to a gene: 6. The chain's CDR3 is CASSLLPGLDYEQYF. In nucleotides, the CDR3 is TGTGCCAGCAGCTTACTACCGGGACTAGACTACGAGCAGTACTTC.

The gene calls are TRBV30 and TRBJ2-1; D gene ambiguous. The CDR3 length is 13 residues. The germline CDR1 and CDR2 sequences are GTSNPN and SVGIG (reference sequence). The germline V and J ends were trimmed by 1 base and 4 bases, with 8 bases remaining between them. The chain's CDR3 is CAWSANRYNEQFF. Written as DNA, the CDR3 is TGTGCCTGGAGTGCTAACAGATACAATGAGCAGTTCTTC.

The genes are TRBV5-3 and TRBJ2-7, with a tentative D call TRBD2 (6 bases). TRBV5-3 is marked as an open reading frame, function uncertain. CDR3 size: 17 residues. Trimming shortened V by 4 bases and J by 2 bases, and 22 bases separated the two germline ends. In nucleotides, the CDR3 is TGTGCCAGAAGCGAACCCCCCCCGGGGGTCACCACCTACGAGCAGTACTTC. This translates into CARSEPPPGVTTYEQYF.

The chain recombines TRBV6-5 with TRBJ1-2, with TRBD1 matching 9 bases. The junction had 4 bases not matched to a gene; V was cut back by 10 bases and J by 4 bases. From germline, CDR1 is MNHEY and CDR2 SVGAGI. CDR3 size: 12 residues. The CDR3 region has the DNA TGTGCCACCTGGGACAGGGCCTATGGCTACACCTTC. It encodes CATWDRAYGYTF.

The chain is built from TRBV2 and TRBJ2-7; perhaps TRBD2 as D (5 bases). The germline CDR1 and CDR2 sequences are SNHLY and FYNNEI. V gave up 4 bases and J gave up 4 bases, with 14 bases separating them. This CDR3 is 14 amino acids long. The CDR3 DNA reads as TGTGCCAGCAGTGGTAGCGAGGTACTGTACGAGCAGTACTTC. It translates to CASSGSEVLYEQYF.

The chain employs TRBV4-1 and TRBJ1-4; 8 bases are a match to TRBD1. V was pared by 2 bases and J by 4 bases, with 6 bases of the junction left unmatched. Per the germline V gene, CDR1 is MGHRA and CDR2 is YSYEKL. This CDR3 has 16 residues. In DNA form, the CDR3 reads TGCGCCAGCAGCCAATTACAGGGGGTGGTTAATGAAAAACTGTTTTTT. Translated, it gives CASSQLQGVVNEKLFF.

The chain carries TRBV6-5 and TRBJ2-5; 7 bases line up with TRBD2. The last part of the DNA fits TRBJ2-7 better; the J call may be wrong. This CDR3 has 14 residues. Germline loops: CDR1 MNHEY, CDR2 SVGAGI. CDR3 sequence: CASSYSGGSYEQYF. The CDR3 DNA reads as TGTGCCAGCAGTTACTCGGGGGGGTCCTACGAGCAGTACTTC.

The rearrangement uses TRBV7-6 and TRBJ2-1, with 11 bases that match TRBD2. Trimming removed 3 bases from V and 3 bases from J; junction bases left unmatched: 10. CDR1 and CDR2 from the germline V gene are SGHVS and FNYEAQ. The CDR3 has 18 amino acids. Here the CDR3 reads CASSFWGVTSGSYNEQFF. CDR3 bases: TGTGCCAGCAGCTTTTGGGGGGTCACTAGCGGGAGCTACAATGAGCAGTTCTTC.

The V and J genes are TRBV5-6 and TRBJ2-2, with D maybe TRBD2 (6 bases). V was pared by 5 bases and J by 0 bases, with 11 bases between. The CDR3 is 15 amino acids. Germline V gene data show CDR1 as SGHDT and CDR2 as YYEEEE. Here the CDR3 reads CASRAEGPNTGELFF. The CDR3, as DNA: TGTGCCAGCAGGGCGGAGGGCCCGAACACCGGGGAGCTGTTTTTT.

This sequence joins TRBV10-3 and TRBJ1-1; 7 bases match TRBD1. The germline gives CDR1 ENHRY, CDR2 SYGVKD. V lost 10 bases and J lost 6; bases outside the gene matches: 11. CDR3 length: 13 amino acids. CDR3 bases: TGTGCCACTACAACAGGGGATCGTCCTGAAGCTTTCTTT. Its protein is CATTTGDRPEAFF.

The rearrangement joins TRBV19 to TRBJ2-6; TRBD1 matches at 8 bases. V trimming: 5 bases; J trimming: 0 bases; junction bases outside the gene matches: 3. CDR3 length: 16 amino acids. Per the germline V gene, CDR1 is LNHDA and CDR2 is SQIVND (reference sequence). CDR3 sequence reads: CASSRTGYSGANVLTF. CDR3 nucleotide sequence: TGTGCCAGTAGTCGGACAGGGTACTCTGGGGCCAACGTCCTGACTTTC.

V is TRBV15 and J is TRBJ1-5; D uncertain. With 1 base removed from V and 7 bases from J, the gap between germline ends came to 20 bases. The CDR3 runs to 17 residues. The germline V gene encodes CDR1 LNHNV and CDR2 YYDKDF (reference sequence). Written as DNA, the CDR3 is TGTGCCACCAGCAGAGGCGGTAGGACGGAGGCACCCCAGCCCCAGCATTTT. Translation gives CATSRGGRTEAPQPQHF.

The rearrangement links TRBV15 to TRBJ2-1, with 8 bases that match TRBD2. The CDR3 runs 16 residues. Germline V lookup: CDR1 LNHNV, CDR2 YYDKDF (reference sequence). V shed 2 bases, J shed 6 bases, and the junction held 9 bases outside the gene matches. Here the CDR3 reads CATSRSSGGGGNEQFF. The CDR3 coding sequence is TGTGCCACCAGCAGATCGTCGGGAGGGGGTGGCAATGAGCAGTTCTTC.

The V gene is TRBV9, the J gene TRBJ2-2, with TRBD2 as a possible D gene (5 bases). Germline V gene lookup returns CDR1 SGDLS and CDR2 YYNGEE. The CDR3 is 16 amino acids. Trimming left V 2 bases short and J 2 bases short, with 13 bases between. The CDR3 spells CASSVRGLGNTGELFF. CDR3 DNA sequence: TGTGCCAGCAGCGTCCGCGGACTGGGCAACACCGGGGAGCTGTTTTTT.

The chain employs TRBV7-9 and TRBJ2-7; TRBD2 matches at 9 bases. The CDR3 length is 18 residues. V lost 5 bases to trimming and J lost 4 bases; unmatched junction nucleotides: 18. Germline V CDR1 and CDR2: SEHNR, FQNEAQ (reference sequence). The CDR3 bases are TGTGCCAGCAGCCCAGGCGGGGGAGGTAGCGGGAGTCGATACGAGCAGTACTTC. Translating it yields CASSPGGGGSGSRYEQYF.

The genes are TRBV5-3 and TRBJ2-7; TRBD2 matches at 9 bases. TRBV5-3 is filed as an ORF, its function uncertain. V shed 3 bases, J shed 6 bases, and the junction held 7 bases outside the gene matches. The CDR3 runs 14 residues. CDR3 sequence (DNA): TGTGCCAGAAGCTCTCCGGGACTAGCTTCCGAGCAGTACTTC. The encoded protein is CARSSPGLASEQYF.

The chain links TRBV6-5 to TRBJ2-5, with D possibly TRBD2 on 5 matching bases. The germline gives CDR1 MNHEY, CDR2 SVGAGI. This CDR3 comprises 14 residues. The V end lost 8 bases, the J end lost 0 bases, and 13 bases lay between the germline ends. The CDR3 bases are TGTGCCAGCTGGGAGCGGTCGTACCAAGAGACCCAGTACTTC. This sequence encodes CASWERSYQETQYF.

Worth noting for this clone: Relative to the germline gene, one junction end is altered; a read error may explain this. The chain joins TRBV5-6 to TRBJ1-2; 10 bases map to TRBD1. Germline-derived CDR1 and CDR2 are SGHDT and YYEEEE. The length of the CDR3 is 15 residues. CDR3 sequence reads: CASSLGSTGGYPPIF. DNA of the CDR3: TGTGCCAGCAGCTTGGGCTCGACAGGGGGCTATCCTCCCATCTTC.

Concerning this clone: The same CDR3 also results from other DNA sequences found in this sample. This CDR3 is CASSLGTSRDTQYF. CDR3 DNA: TGCGCCAGCAGCCTAGGGACTAGCCGGGATACGCAGTATTTT. V is TRBV5-1 and J is TRBJ2-3; the match to TRBD2 covers 9 bases. Germline V gene sequence: CDR1 SGHRS, CDR2 YFSETQ. The V segment lost 4 bases and the J segment 6 bases; nucleotides outside the gene matches: 6. CDR3 length: 14 amino acids.

The chain is built from TRBV27 and TRBJ1-5; weak D call: TRBD1 (6 bases). There are 16 residues in the CDR3. The V end was cut by 3 bases, the J end by 0 bases, with 12 bases between. CDR1 and CDR2 (germline): MNHEY, SMNVEV (reference sequence). The CDR3 nucleotides are TGTGCCAGCAGTTTGGCCGGGACACCTAGCAATCAGCCCCAGCATTTT. Translation: CASSLAGTPSNQPQHF.

Of note for this clone: Other DNA variants within this sample encode the same CDR3. This rearrangement joins TRBV7-8 to TRBJ2-2; 8 bases match TRBD1. Germline trimming cut 5 bases from V and 6 bases from J; bases unmatched to any gene: 8. Germline V gene data show CDR1 as SGHVS and CDR2 as FQNEAQ. The CDR3 runs 15 residues. The CDR3 DNA reads TGTGCCAGCAGCCCTCGACAGGACAGGGCCGGGGAGCTGTTTTTT. It yields the protein CASSPRQDRAGELFF.

The chain combines TRBV4-1 with TRBJ2-1; 9 bases match TRBD2. The V gene end was trimmed by 0 bases and the J gene end by 9 bases; junction bases not matched to a gene: 12. Germline CDR1 reads MGHRA; CDR2 reads YSYEKL. This CDR3 comprises 17 residues. CDR3 sequence: CASSQDRASGMSGEQFF. In nucleotides, the CDR3 is TGCGCCAGCAGCCAAGATCGAGCTAGCGGGATGTCGGGTGAGCAGTTCTTC.

V is TRBV5-4 and J is TRBJ1-1; D is unclear. CDR3 size: 15 residues. V shed 4 bases and J shed 4 bases, with 17 bases lying between them. Germline CDR1 and CDR2: SGHNT and YYREEE (reference sequence). The CDR3 DNA reads TGTGCCAGCAGCACTGCCGGGGTGGGTTTCACTGAAGCTTTCTTT. Protein: CASSTAGVGFTEAFF.

This chain connects TRBV6-6 to TRBJ2-7; TRBD1 agrees at 9 bases. The germline V gene has CDR1 MNHNY and CDR2 SVGAGI (reference sequence). V was clipped by 5 bases and J by 2 bases; unmatched bases: 7. This CDR3 is 15 amino acids long. CDR3 nucleotide sequence: TGTGCCAGCAGTGACGAGGGGACAGGGACCTACGAGCAGTACTTC. As protein: CASSDEGTGTYEQYF.

V usage is TRBV21-1 and J usage is TRBJ2-1; no check of the table's D call, TRBD1, against the DNA was made. TRBV21-1 is a recognized pseudogene. The CDR3 sequence is 20 residues long. CDR3 DNA sequence: TGTGCCAGCAGCCACCGTAGGGGGTGCGAGCCATCGGGGACGAACAATGAGCAGTTCTTC. Protein product: CASSHRRGCEPSGTNNEQFF.

The chain carries TRBV7-9 and TRBJ2-7, with D possibly matching TRBD1 (6 bases). The CDR3 covers 14 residues. V lost 5 bases, J lost 2 bases, and 13 bases lay in between. The germline V gene encodes CDR1 SEHNR and CDR2 FQNEAQ (reference sequence). The CDR3 coding sequence is TGTGCCAGCAGCGCTGACAGGCGACCCTACGAGCAGTACTTC. Its protein is CASSADRRPYEQYF.